This paragraph covers one T cell receptor (beta chain) sequence. The table lists this clone with a few counts. Its antigen is currently not known. One base away there is no much larger clone; base qualities are not given. One collaborating source in Seattle enrolled patients during active infection and followed them longitudinally through the course of disease. The collaborating institutions used their own protocols to collect whole blood in K2EDTA tubes. For TCRbeta analysis, collaborators shipped samples in one of three forms: frozen whole blood, isolated PBMCs, or DNA extracted from either of those sample types. The sample belongs to a study of blood T cell repertoires in COVID-19 (dated by TCRdb to about 2020). Study-wide context: Collaborator samples came from the United States, Italy and Spain and covered acute and convalescent phases of COVID-19. The material from the prospective study consisted of cDNA or gDNA derived from T cells, B-cell-depleted T cells, or PBMCs. The repertoires were made available in a free public database intended to serve as a resource for research on the immune response to SARS-CoV-2. Sample metadata almost always included a de-identified subject ID, COVID-19 status, age in years and sex. The dataset comprised deeply sampled blood TCRbeta repertoires from subjects exposed to, actively infected with, or recovered from COVID-19. Where available, HLA class I and class II types were obtained from metadata supplied by the sample provider rather than from assay-based typing. The samples were drawn from two sources: the first 160 participants of the ongoing ImmuneRACE study, and over 1,000 subjects contributed by 6 global collaborators.

According to the germline V gene, CDR1 reads MDHEN and CDR2 reads SYDVKM. Trimming at the junction amounts to 7 bases on V and 1 base on J, and the germline ends lie 26 bases apart. The CDR3 contains 18 residues, cysteine and phenylalanine counted. Only the CDR3 part of the read is kept: 54 bases, read in frame from the first base. TCRbeta CDR3 regions were amplified from genomic DNA by means of the immunoSEQ Assay, a bias-controlled multiplex PCR. On the authors' methods: Within the assay, amplification of reference gene primers was used to estimate how many nucleated cells each sample contained. To quantify the absolute abundance of each unique TCRbeta CDR3 rearrangement, sequence reads were collapsed and filtered. For each sample, productive Simpson clonality was calculated as the square root of Simpson's diversity index across productive rearrangements. TCRdb re-hosts the immuneACCESS table, in-frame sequences only. Its copies lack some clones; in the studies checked, an unresolved V gene accounts for under half of them, and the cause for the rest is not known. V and J calls and clone size come straight from that table; D and trimming were deduced from the DNA. The sample contains under 200,000 clones, approximately 91% of them found a single time. The ten largest make up approximately 4.6% of the sample.

The paper's findings and limits, for the study overall: How much clinical and demographic metadata was included differed by source and by participant, and the metadata was provided uncurated.

Recombination linked TRBV28 to TRBJ2-7; the D gene is perhaps TRBD2, on 5 matching bases. Sequencing was done on a sample of peripheral blood. The sequence was collected from a man aged 18-30 years with COVID-19, enrolled during active disease. The CDR3 protein is CASTPTPSSGSLSYEQYF. The nucleotide sequence reads TGTGCCAGCACCCCTACCCCCTCGAGCGGTTCTTTATCCTACGAGCAGTACTTC.